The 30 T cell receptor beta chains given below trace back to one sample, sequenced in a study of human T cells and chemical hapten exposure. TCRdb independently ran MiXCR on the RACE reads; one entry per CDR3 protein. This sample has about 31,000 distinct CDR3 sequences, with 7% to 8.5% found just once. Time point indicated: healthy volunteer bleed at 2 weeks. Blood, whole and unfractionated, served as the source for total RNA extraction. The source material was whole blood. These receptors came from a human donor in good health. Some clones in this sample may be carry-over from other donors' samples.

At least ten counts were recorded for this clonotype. The CDR3 reads CASSSYNEQFF. The CDR3 bases are TGTGCCAGCAGTTCCTACAATGAGCAGTTCTTC. V and J are TRBV12-3 or TRBV12-4 and TRBJ2-1; D gene ambiguous. Trimming removed 4 bases at V and 2 bases at J, with 0 bases between. This CDR3 comprises 11 residues.

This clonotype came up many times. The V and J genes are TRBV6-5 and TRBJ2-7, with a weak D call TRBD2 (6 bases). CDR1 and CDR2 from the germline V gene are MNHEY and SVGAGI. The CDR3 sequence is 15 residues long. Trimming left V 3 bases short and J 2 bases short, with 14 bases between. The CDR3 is CASSYRRGKPYEQYF. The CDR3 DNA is TGTGCCAGCAGTTATCGGCGGGGTAAGCCCTACGAGCAGTACTTC.

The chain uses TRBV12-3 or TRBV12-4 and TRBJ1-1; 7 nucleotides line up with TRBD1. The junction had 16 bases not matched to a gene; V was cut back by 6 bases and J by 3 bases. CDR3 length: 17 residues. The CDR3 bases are TGTGCCAGCAGCCGTACAGGGGCTTCGCCCGGGTACACTGAAGCTTTCTTT. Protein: CASSRTGASPGYTEAFF.

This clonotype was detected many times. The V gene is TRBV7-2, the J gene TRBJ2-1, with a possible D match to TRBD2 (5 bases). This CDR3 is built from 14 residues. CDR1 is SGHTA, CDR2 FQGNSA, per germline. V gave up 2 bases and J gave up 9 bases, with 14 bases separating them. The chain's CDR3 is CASSLTLAASEQFF. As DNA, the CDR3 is TGTGCCAGCAGCTTAACCCTAGCAGCCAGTGAGCAGTTCTTC.

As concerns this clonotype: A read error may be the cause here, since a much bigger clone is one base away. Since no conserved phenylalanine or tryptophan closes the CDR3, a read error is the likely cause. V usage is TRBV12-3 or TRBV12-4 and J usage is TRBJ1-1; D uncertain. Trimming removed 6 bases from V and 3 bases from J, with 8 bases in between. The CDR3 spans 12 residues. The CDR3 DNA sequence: TGTGCCAGCAGCAACCTGGACACTGAAGCTTTCTCT. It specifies CASSNLDTEAFS.

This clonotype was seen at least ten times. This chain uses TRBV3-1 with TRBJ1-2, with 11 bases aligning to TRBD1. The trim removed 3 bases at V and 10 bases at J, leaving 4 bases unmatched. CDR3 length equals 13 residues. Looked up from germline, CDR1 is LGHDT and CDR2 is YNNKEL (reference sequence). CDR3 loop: CASSHGDRGTYTF. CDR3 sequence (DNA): TGTGCCAGCAGCCATGGGGACAGGGGGACCTACACCTTC.

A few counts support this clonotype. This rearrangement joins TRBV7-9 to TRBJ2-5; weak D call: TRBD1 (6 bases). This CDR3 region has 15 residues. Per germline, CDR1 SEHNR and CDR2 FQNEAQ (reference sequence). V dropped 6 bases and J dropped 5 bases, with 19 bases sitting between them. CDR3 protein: CASSLRDTSGETQYF. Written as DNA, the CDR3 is TGTGCCAGCAGTCTCCGGGACACCTCCGGGGAGACCCAGTACTTC.

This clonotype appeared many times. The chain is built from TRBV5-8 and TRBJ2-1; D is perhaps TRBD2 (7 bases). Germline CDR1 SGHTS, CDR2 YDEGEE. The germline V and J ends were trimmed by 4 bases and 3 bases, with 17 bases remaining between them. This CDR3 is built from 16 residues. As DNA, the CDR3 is TGTGCCAGCAGCCCTTTATCCGGGGGGCTCTACAATGAGCAGTTCTTC. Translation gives CASSPLSGGLYNEQFF.

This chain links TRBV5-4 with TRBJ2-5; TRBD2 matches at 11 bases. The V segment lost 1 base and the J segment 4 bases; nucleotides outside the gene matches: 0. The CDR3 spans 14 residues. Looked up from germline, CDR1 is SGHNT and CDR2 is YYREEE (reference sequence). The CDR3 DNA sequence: TGTGCCAGCAGCTTGACTAGCGGGGGAGAGACCCAGTACTTC. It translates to CASSLTSGGETQYF.

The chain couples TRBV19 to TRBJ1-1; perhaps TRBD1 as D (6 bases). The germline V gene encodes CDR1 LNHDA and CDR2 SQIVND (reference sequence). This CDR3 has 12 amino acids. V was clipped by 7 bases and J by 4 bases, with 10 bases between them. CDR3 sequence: CASMSGATEAFF. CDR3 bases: TGTGCCAGTATGTCGGGGGCCACTGAAGCTTTCTTT. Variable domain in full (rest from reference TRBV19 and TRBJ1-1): DGGITQSPKYLFRKEGQNVTLSCEQNLNHDAMYWYRQDPGQGLRLIYYSQIVNDFQKGDIAEGYSVSREKKESFPLTVTSAQKNPTAFYLCASMSGATEAFFGQGTRLTVV.

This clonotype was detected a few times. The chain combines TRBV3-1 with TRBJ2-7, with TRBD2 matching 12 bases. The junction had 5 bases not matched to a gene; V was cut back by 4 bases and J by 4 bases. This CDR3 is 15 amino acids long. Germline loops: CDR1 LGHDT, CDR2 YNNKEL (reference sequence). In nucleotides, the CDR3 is TGTGCCAGCAGCCTTGGACTAGCGGGAACTTACGAGCAGTACTTC. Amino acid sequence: CASSLGLAGTYEQYF.

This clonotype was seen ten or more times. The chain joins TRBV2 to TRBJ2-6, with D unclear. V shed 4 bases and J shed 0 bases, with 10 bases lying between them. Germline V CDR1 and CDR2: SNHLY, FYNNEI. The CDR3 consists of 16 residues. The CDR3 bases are TGTGCCAGCAGTGGACTTACCTTCTCTGGGGCCAACGTCCTGACTTTC. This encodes CASSGLTFSGANVLTF.

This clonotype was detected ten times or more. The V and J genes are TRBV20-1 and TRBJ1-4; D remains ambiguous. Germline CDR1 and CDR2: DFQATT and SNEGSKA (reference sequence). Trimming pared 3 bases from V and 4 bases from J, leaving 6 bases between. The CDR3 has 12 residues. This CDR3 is CSASPRNEKLFF. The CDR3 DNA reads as TGCAGTGCTAGTCCACGTAATGAAAAACTGTTTTTT.

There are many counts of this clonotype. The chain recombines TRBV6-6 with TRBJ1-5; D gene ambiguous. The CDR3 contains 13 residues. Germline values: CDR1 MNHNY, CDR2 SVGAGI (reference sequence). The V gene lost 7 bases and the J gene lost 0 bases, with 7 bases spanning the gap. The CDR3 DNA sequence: TGTGCCAGCATCCAGGATAGCAATCAGCCCCAGCATTTT. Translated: CASIQDSNQPQHF.

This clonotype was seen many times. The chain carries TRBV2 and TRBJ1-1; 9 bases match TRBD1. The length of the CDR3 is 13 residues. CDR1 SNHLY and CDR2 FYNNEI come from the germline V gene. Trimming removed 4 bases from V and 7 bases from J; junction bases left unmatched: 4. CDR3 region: CASSATGGFEAFF. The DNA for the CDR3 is TGTGCCAGCAGTGCCACAGGGGGCTTTGAAGCTTTCTTT.

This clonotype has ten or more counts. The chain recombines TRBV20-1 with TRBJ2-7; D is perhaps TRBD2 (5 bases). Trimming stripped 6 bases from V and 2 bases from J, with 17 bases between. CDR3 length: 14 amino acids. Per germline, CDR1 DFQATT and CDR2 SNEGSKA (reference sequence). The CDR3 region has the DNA TGCAGTGCCCACGGACTCGAAAACCCCTACGAGCAGTACTTC. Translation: CSAHGLENPYEQYF.

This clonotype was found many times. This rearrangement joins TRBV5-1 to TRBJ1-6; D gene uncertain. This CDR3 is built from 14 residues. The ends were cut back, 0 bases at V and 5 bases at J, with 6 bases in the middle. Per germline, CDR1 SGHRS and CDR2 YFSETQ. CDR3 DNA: TGCGCCAGCAGCTTGGAAGGGAATAATTCACCCCTCCACTTT. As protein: CASSLEGNNSPLHF.

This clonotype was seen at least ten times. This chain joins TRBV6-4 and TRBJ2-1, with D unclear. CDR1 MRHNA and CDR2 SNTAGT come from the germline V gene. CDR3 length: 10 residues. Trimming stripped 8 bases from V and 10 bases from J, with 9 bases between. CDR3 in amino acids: CASSSTEQFF. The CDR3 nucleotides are TGTGCCAGCTCCAGTACGGAGCAGTTCTTC.

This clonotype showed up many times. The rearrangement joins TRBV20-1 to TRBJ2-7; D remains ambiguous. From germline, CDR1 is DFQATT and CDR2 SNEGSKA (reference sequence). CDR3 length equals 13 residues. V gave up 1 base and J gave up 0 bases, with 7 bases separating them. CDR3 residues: CSARAGSSYEQYF. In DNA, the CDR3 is TGCAGTGCTAGAGCGGGCAGCTCCTACGAGCAGTACTTC.

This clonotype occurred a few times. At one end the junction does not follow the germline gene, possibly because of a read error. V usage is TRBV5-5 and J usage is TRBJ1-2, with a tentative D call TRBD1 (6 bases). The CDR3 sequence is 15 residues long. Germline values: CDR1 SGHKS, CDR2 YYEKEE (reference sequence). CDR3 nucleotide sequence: TGTGCCAGCAGCTTGGAAGGCAGGGGAACCCATGGCGACACCTTC. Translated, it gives CASSLEGRGTHGDTF.

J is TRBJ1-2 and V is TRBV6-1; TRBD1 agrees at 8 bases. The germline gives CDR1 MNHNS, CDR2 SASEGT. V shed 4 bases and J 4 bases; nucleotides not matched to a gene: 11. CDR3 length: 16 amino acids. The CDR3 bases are TGTGCCAGCAGTGGGGGGAGACAGGGGATGACCTATGGCTACACCTTC. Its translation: CASSGGRQGMTYGYTF.

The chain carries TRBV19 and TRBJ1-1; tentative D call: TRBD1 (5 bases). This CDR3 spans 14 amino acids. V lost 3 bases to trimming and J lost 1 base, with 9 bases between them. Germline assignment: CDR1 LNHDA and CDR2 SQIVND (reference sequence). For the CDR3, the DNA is TGTGCCAGTAGTATGGGGACCGGGAACACTGAAGCTTTCTTT. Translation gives CASSMGTGNTEAFF.

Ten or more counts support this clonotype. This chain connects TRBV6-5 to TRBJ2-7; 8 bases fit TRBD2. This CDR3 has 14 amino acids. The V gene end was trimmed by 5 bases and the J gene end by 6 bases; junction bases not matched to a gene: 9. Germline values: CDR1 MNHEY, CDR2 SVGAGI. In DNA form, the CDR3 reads TGTGCCAGCAGTCCCCCCCCCGGGAGGGGCGAGCAGTACTTC. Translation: CASSPPPGRGEQYF.

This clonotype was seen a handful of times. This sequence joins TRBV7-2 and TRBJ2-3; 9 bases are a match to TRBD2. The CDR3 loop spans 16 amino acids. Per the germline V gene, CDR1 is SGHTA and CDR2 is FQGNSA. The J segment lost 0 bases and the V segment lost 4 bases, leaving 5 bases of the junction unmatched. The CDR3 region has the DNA TGTGCCAGCAGCTCCCGACTAGCGGCTAGCACAGATACGCAGTATTTT. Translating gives CASSSRLAASTDTQYF. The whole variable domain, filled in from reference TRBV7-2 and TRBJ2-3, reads GAGVSQSPSNKVTEKGKDVELRCDPISGHTALYWYRQSLGQGLEFLIYFQGNSAPDKSGLPSDRFSAERTGGSVSTLTIQRTQQEDSAVYLCASSSRLAASTDTQYFGPGTRLTVL.

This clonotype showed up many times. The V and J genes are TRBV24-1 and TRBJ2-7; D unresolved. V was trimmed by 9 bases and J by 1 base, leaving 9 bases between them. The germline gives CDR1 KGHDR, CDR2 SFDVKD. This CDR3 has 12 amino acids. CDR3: CATQDQSYEQYF. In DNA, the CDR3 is TGTGCCACCCAGGACCAGTCCTACGAGCAGTACTTC.

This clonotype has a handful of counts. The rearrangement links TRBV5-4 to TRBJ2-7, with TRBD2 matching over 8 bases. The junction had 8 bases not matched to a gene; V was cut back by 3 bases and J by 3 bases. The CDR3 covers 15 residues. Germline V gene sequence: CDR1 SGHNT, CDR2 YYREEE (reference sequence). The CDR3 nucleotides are TGTGCCAGCAGCTCCTTTAGCGGGACTCACTACGAGCAGTACTTC. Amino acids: CASSSFSGTHYEQYF. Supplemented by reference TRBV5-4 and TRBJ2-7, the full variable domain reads ETGVTQSPTHLIKTRGQQVTLRCSSQSGHNTVSWYQQALGQGPQFIFQYYREEENGRGNFPPRFSGLQFPNYSSELNVNALELDDSALYLCASSSFSGTHYEQYFGPGTRLTVT.

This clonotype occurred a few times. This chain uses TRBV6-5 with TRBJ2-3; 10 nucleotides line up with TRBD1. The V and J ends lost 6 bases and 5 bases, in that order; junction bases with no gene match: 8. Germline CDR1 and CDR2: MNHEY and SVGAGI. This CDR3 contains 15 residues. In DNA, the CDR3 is TGTGCCAGCAGAAGACAGGGGGCAACGGAAGATACGCAGTATTTT. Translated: CASRRQGATEDTQYF.

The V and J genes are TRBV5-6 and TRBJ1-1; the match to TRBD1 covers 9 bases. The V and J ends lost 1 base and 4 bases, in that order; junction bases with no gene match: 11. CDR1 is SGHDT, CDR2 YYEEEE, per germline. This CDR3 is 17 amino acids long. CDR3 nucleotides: TGTGCCAGCAGCTTGTCTTTGAGGACAGGGGTGGGCACTGAAGCTTTCTTT. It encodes CASSLSLRTGVGTEAFF.

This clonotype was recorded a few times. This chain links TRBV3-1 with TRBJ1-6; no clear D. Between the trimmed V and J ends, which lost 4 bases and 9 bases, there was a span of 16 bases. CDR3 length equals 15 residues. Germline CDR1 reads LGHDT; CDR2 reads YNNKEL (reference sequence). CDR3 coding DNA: TGTGCCAGCAGCCGCGAACGTTCGGGTTCTTCACCCCTCCACTTT. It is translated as CASSRERSGSSPLHF.

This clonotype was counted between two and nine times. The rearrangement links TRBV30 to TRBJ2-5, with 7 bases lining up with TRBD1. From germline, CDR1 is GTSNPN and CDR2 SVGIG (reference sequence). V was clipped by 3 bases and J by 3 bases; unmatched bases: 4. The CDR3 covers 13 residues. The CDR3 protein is CAWSAGTEETQYF. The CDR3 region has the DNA TGTGCCTGGAGCGCCGGGACAGAAGAGACCCAGTACTTC.